A selection of T cell receptor beta chains follows, all from one sample in a study of cytomegalovirus exposure and HLA in healthy donors. The assay was immunoSEQ multiplex PCR, and TCRdb's table has in-frame clones only and misses some. The sample yields about 92,000 clones, just under 70% seen once. The sample consisted of PBMCs. All receptors come from a middle-aged man in good health and CMV-seronegative. CDR3s include the opening cysteine and the closing phenylalanine or tryptophan. D genes are given only for firm matches. Expanded clones are given a class, and other clones once, few, many or no size at all.

TGTGCCAGCTCACCACAATTCCCAGGGCACGGCTATGGCTACACCTTC,CASSPQFPGHGYGYTF,NA,few,TRBJ1-2,TRBV18
TGTGCCAGTAGTATCTTCAGGGGTTTTTCGGATTTGAACACTGAAGCTTTCTTT,CASSIFRGFSDLNTEAFF,NA,once,TRBJ1-1,TRBV19
TGTGCCAGCGGGGGACAGGGTGCAACTAATGAAAAACTGTTTTTT,CASGGQGATNEKLFF,TRBD1,NA,TRBJ1-4,TRBV5-5
TGTGCCAGCAGTTACTTGGGGAGGAAGGCTAACTATGGCTACACCTTC,CASSYLGRKANYGYTF,NA,NA,TRBJ1-2,TRBV6-6
TGCGCCAGCAGCCAAACTAGCACAGATACGCAGTATTTT,CASSQTSTDTQYF,NA,NA,TRBJ2-3,TRBV4-3
TGTGCCAGCAGGTCCGGGACAGGGGATGAAAAACTGTTTTTT,CASRSGTGDEKLFF,TRBD1,NA,TRBJ1-4,TRBV2
TGTGCCAGCAGCGCCGCGAGCACAGATACGCAGTATTTT,CASSAASTDTQYF,NA,once,TRBJ2-3,TRBV9
TGTGCCAGCAAATTGGGGGGAACAAACACCATATATTTT,CASKLGGTNTIYF,NA,once,TRBJ1-3,TRBV6-5
TGTGCCAGAGGATCGGTCAGGGGAAGCACAGATACGCAGTATTTT,CARGSVRGSTDTQYF,NA,NA,TRBJ2-3,TRBV5-3
TGTGCCAGCAGCGTAGGGGAGCGGGACTTGGGTGTAGATACGCAGTATTTT,CASSVGERDLGVDTQYF,TRBD2,NA,TRBJ2-3,TRBV9
TGTGCCAGCTCCCGAAAGACCGACAGGGGTGGAGAGCAGTACTTC,CASSRKTDRGGEQYF,TRBD1,few,TRBJ2-7,TRBV18
TGTGCCAGCAGCTTAGTGGTAGAAGCCGGGGAGCTGTTTTTT,CASSLVVEAGELFF,NA,NA,TRBJ2-2,TRBV7-3
TGTGCCAGCAGCCAAGAAACGGGAGAATCCTACAATGAGCAGTTCTTC,CASSQETGESYNEQFF,NA,NA,TRBJ2-1,TRBV4-2
TGTGCCAGCAGTTTTATGGGGGCCAACGTCCTGACTTTC,CASSFMGANVLTF,NA,NA,TRBJ2-6,TRBV6-5
TGCAGCGTTAGTACGGCTAGTAGGGCGGGAGAGACCCAGTACTTC,CSVSTASRAGETQYF,NA,NA,TRBJ2-5,TRBV29-1
TGTGCCAGCAGTTTCGGCTCCGGACGGGGATCCTACGAGCAGTACTTC,CASSFGSGRGSYEQYF,NA,NA,TRBJ2-7,TRBV27
TGTGCCAGCAGCCTAGCGGGAGAAAGCACCGGGGAGCTGTTTTTT,CASSLAGESTGELFF,TRBD2,NA,TRBJ2-2,TRBV7-3
TGTGCCAGCAGTTTATTGCGTGGGTGGGGGACAGGGGAATTCGGCTACACCTTC,CASSLLRGWGTGEFGYTF,TRBD1,NA,TRBJ1-2,TRBV28
TGTGCCAGTCGGCTGACCAGGGGTTTCGGGGAGCTGTTTTTT,CASRLTRGFGELFF,NA,few,TRBJ2-2,TRBV2
TGTGCCAGCAGAGCTGGGACTTCCAGTTATGGCTACACCTTC,CASRAGTSSYGYTF,NA,NA,TRBJ1-2,TRBV6-5
TGTGCCAGCAGTTTATCGCCGGTTGCAACTAATGAAAAACTGTTTTTT,CASSLSPVATNEKLFF,NA,NA,TRBJ1-4,TRBV27
TGTGCCAGCAGTTTCCGCAGGGGGCCTATCTATGGCTACACCTTC,CASSFRRGPIYGYTF,TRBD1,NA,TRBJ1-2,TRBV27
TGCGCCAGCAGCCGCGGCGATAGCAATCAGCCCCAGCATTTT,CASSRGDSNQPQHF,NA,NA,TRBJ1-5,TRBV5-1
TGTGCCAGCAGCTTTAGCGGGAGGATAGATACGCAGTATTTT,CASSFSGRIDTQYF,TRBD2,NA,TRBJ2-3,TRBV7-2
TGTGCCAGCAGCTGGGGCGTAGCTAACTATGGCTACACCTTC,CASSWGVANYGYTF,NA,NA,TRBJ1-2,TRBV5-6
TGTGCCAGCAGTAGGGGGACAGGGACCTCACCCCTCCACTTT,CASSRGTGTSPLHF,TRBD1,NA,TRBJ1-6,TRBV6-5
TGTGCCAGCAGCCAGGGTTCTTGGGGAAGGCCAGAGACCCAGTACTTC,CASSQGSWGRPETQYF,NA,NA,TRBJ2-5,TRBV7-8
TGCAGCGTTGAGCGCGCGGCGGTTGGAGATACGCAGTATTTT,CSVERAAVGDTQYF,NA,once,TRBJ2-3,TRBV29-1
TGTGCCAGCAGTGGGACTAGCGGGGGCACAGATACGCAGTATTTT,CASSGTSGGTDTQYF,TRBD2,few,TRBJ2-3,TRBV6-4
TGTGCCATCAGTGACAACAGGGGACAAGAGACCCAGTACTTC,CAISDNRGQETQYF,TRBD1,NA,TRBJ2-5,TRBV10-3
TGTGCCAGCAGCTTAGCGCTCGGGACAGCCCGCCCCGCTTTCTTT,CASSLALGTARPAFF,TRBD1,NA,TRBJ1-1,TRBV7-2
TGCAGCGTCGGGGACAGATTTTCAAGCTCTGGGGCCAACGTCCTGACTTTC,CSVGDRFSSSGANVLTF,TRBD1,NA,TRBJ2-6,TRBV29-1
TGCAGTGCTCGGAGCAGGGTTGAGCAGTACTTC,CSARSRVEQYF,NA,NA,TRBJ2-7,TRBV20-1
TGCAGCGTTGTACAGGGGGCTCTCTATGGCTACACCTTC,CSVVQGALYGYTF,TRBD1,NA,TRBJ1-2,TRBV29-1
TGTGCCAGCAGCCTTACATTGAACACTGAAGCTTTCTTT,CASSLTLNTEAFF,NA,NA,TRBJ1-1,TRBV11-1
TGTGCCATCAGACAGGAAGGCAGCAATCAGCCCCAGCATTTT,CAIRQEGSNQPQHF,NA,few,TRBJ1-5,TRBV10-3
TGTGCCAGCAGCCAAGGAGGGCAATACGGGACTCCACAATACACAGATACGCAGTATTTT,CASSQGGQYGTPQYTDTQYF,NA,NA,TRBJ2-3,TRBV4-2
TGCGCCAGCAGCTCGAGACTAGGAGAGACCCAGTACTTC,CASSSRLGETQYF,NA,NA,TRBJ2-5,TRBV5-1
TGTGCCTGGATTCAAATCCCGGGACAGTTGAACACTGAAGCTTTCTTT,CAWIQIPGQLNTEAFF,TRBD1,NA,TRBJ1-1,TRBV30
TGCGCCAGCAGCTTGGAATTTAGCGGCTACCAAGAGACCCAGTACTTC,CASSLEFSGYQETQYF,NA,NA,TRBJ2-5,TRBV5-1
TGTGCCAGCAGCCCTCCAGGGGAGACCCAGTACTTC,CASSPPGETQYF,NA,NA,TRBJ2-5,TRBV7-3
TGTGCCAGCAGCGTAGGTCAAGGACAGGGCATGAACACTGAAGCTTTCTTT,CASSVGQGQGMNTEAFF,TRBD1,NA,TRBJ1-1,TRBV9